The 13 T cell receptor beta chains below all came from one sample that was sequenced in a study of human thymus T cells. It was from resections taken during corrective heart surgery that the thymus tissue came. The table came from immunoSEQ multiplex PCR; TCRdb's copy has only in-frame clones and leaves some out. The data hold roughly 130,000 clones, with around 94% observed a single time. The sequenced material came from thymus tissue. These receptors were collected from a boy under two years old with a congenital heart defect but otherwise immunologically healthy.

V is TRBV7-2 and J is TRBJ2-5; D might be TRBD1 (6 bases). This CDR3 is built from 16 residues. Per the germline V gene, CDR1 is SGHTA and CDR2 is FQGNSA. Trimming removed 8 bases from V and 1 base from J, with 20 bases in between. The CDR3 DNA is TGTGCCAGCTCCTCCCCCGAGGGGGACCTCCAAGAGACCCAGTACTTC. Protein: CASSSPEGDLQETQYF.

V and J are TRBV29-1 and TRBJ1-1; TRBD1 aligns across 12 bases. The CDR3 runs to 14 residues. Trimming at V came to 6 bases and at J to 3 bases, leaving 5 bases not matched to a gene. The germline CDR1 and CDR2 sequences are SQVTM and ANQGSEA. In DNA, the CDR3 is TGCAGCGTACCGGGACAGGGGGCGCACACTGAAGCTTTCTTT. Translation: CSVPGQGAHTEAFF.

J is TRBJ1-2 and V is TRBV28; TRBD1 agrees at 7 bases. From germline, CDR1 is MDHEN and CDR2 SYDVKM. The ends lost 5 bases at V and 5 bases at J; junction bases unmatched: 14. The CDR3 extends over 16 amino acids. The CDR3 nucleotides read TGTGCCAGCAGTAAGGGGAGTGGGACAGACTTTTATGGCTACACCTTC. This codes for CASSKGSGTDFYGYTF.

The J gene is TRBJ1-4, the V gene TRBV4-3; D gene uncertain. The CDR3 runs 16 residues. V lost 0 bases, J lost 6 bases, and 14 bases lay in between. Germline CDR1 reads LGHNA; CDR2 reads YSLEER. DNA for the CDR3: TGCGCCAGCAGCCAAGATTTAGGCCACGAGGATGAAAAACTGTTTTTT. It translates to CASSQDLGHEDEKLFF.

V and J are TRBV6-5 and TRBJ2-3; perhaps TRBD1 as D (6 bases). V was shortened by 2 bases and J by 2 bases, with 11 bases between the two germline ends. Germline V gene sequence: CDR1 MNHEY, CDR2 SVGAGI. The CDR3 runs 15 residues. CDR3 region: CASSYMGALTDTQYF. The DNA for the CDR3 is TGTGCCAGCAGTTACATGGGGGCCCTCACAGATACGCAGTATTTT.

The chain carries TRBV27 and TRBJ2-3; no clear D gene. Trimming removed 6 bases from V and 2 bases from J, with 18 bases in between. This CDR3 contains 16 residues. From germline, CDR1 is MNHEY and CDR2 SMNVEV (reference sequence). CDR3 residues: CASSPRELTLTDTQYF. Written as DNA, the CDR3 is TGTGCCAGCAGCCCAAGAGAACTAACCCTCACAGATACGCAGTATTTT.

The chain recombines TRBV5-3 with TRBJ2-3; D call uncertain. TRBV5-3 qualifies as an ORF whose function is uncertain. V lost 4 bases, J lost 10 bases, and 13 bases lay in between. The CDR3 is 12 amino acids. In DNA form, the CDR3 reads TGTGCCAGAAGCCATGACCGTGAGGCGCAGTATTTT. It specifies CARSHDREAQYF.

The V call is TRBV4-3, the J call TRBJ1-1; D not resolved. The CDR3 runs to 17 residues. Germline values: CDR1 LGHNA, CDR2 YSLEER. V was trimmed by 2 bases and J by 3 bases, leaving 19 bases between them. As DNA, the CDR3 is TGCGCCAGCAGCCAAAGCATAACCGTACGCGGACACACTGAAGCTTTCTTT. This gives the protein CASSQSITVRGHTEAFF.

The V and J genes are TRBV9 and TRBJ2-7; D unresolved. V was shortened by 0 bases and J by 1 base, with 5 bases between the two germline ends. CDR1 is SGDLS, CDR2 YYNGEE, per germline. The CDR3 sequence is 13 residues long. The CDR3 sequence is CASSVAESYEQYF. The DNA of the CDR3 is TGTGCCAGCAGCGTAGCCGAATCCTACGAGCAGTACTTC.

DNA of the CDR3: TGCACCAGCAGCCAAGATTACGGGACCCAACCATATGGCTACACCTTC. Amino acid sequence: CTSSQDYGTQPYGYTF. J is TRBJ1-2 and V is TRBV1. TRBV1 is a recognized pseudogene. The CDR3 runs 16 residues.

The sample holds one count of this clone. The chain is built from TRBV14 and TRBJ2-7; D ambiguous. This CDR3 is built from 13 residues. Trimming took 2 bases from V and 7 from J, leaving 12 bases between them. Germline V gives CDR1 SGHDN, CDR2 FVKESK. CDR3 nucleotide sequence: TGTGCCAGCAGCCAATTTCGCGAAGGGGAGCAGTACTTC. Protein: CASSQFREGEQYF.

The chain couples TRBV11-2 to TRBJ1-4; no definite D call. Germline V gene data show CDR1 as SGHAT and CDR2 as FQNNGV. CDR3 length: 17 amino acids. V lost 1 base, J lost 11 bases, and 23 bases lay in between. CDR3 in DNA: TGTGCCAGCAGCTTAGTAACGGACCTCCCGGCGGACGGGAAACTGTTTTTT. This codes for CASSLVTDLPADGKLFF.

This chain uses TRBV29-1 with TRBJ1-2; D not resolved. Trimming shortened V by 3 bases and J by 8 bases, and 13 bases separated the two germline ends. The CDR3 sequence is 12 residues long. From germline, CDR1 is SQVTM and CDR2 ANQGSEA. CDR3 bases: TGCAGCGTTGAGGACGGAGGTGACGGCTACACCTTC. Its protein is CSVEDGGDGYTF.